Each of the 25 T cell receptor beta chains below was sequenced from the same sample in a study of blood T cells in healthy people across ages. With a J-beta primer mix and a sample-barcoded 5' primer, a second PCR ran 7 to 11 cycles. Each CDR3 protein is one row after TCRdb ran MiXCR on the 5' RACE reads. This table holds about 830,000 distinct CDR3 sequences, 62% found once. Sequencing used blood. Every receptor here comes from a man aged 25-45 years in good health.

The chain carries TRBV7-2 and TRBJ2-7, with D possibly matching TRBD1 (5 bases). The CDR3 runs 15 residues. Trimming took off 2 bases at V and 3 bases at J, with 14 bases between the two ends. Per germline, CDR1 SGHTA and CDR2 FQGNSA. The CDR3, as DNA: TGTGCCAGCAGCTTAACCCGGACAACCATCTACGAGCAGTACTTC. It translates to CASSLTRTTIYEQYF.

This chain links TRBV4-3 with TRBJ2-5; D gene ambiguous. Trimming shortened V by 0 bases and J by 5 bases, and 10 bases separated the two germline ends. This CDR3 is built from 14 residues. Looked up from germline, CDR1 is LGHNA and CDR2 is YSLEER. CDR3 in DNA: TGCGCCAGCAGCCAAGAAGGGTGGACGGAGACCCAGTACTTC. Protein sequence: CASSQEGWTETQYF.

The chain has TRBV29-1 and TRBJ1-1; D unclear. Per germline, CDR1 SQVTM and CDR2 ANQGSEA. The CDR3 contains 12 residues. Trimming cost V 4 bases and J 1 base, with 7 bases left between them. The CDR3 loop is CSVGRENTEAFF. CDR3 DNA sequence: TGCAGCGTTGGTAGGGAGAACACTGAAGCTTTCTTT.

This chain links TRBV20-1 with TRBJ2-4; D is perhaps TRBD1 (6 bases). Near its end, the DNA agrees better with TRBJ2-5, so the J call may be wrong. This CDR3 contains 12 residues. CDR1 DFQATT and CDR2 SNEGSKA come from the germline V gene (reference sequence). CDR3 amino acids: CSGTGTEETQYF. The DNA of the CDR3 is TGCAGTGGCACAGGGACGGAAGAGACCCAGTACTTC.

In this sample, this clonotype turned up once. The chain carries TRBV7-2 and TRBJ1-1; D is perhaps TRBD1 (5 bases). The V and J ends lost 6 bases and 7 bases respectively, with 21 bases between them. Germline V CDR1 and CDR2: SGHTA, FQGNSA. The CDR3 totals 15 residues. The CDR3 protein is CASSLRGEGRYEAFF. CDR3 in DNA: TGTGCCAGCAGTCTACGAGGGGAGGGGCGATATGAAGCTTTCTTT. The whole variable domain, remainder taken from reference TRBV7-2 and TRBJ1-1, is GAGVSQSPSNKVTEKGKDVELRCDPISGHTALYWYRQSLGQGLEFLIYFQGNSAPDKSGLPSDRFSAERTGGSVSTLTIQRTQQEDSAVYLCASSLRGEGRYEAFFGQGTRLTVV.

This clonotype was detected only a few times. This chain connects TRBV7-2 to TRBJ2-1; perhaps D is TRBD1 or TRBD2 (6 bases each). Trimming removed 5 bases from V and 6 bases from J, with 23 bases in between. The CDR3 is 17 amino acids. Germline V gene sequence: CDR1 SGHTA, CDR2 FQGNSA. The CDR3 bases are TGTGCCAGCAGCCCCCACCGGGGGCCGGGGGCAATCAATGAGCAGTTCTTC. Amino acids: CASSPHRGPGAINEQFF.

The CDR3 nucleotides read TGCAGTGCTAGCTCCCGTAAAGAACAGCCCCAGCATTTT. Residues: CSASSRKEQPQHF. The rearrangement links TRBV20-1 to TRBJ1-5; unclear D gene. This CDR3 is built from 13 residues. The V gene lost 3 bases and the J gene lost 7 bases, with 13 bases spanning the gap. The V gene's germline CDR1 is DFQATT and CDR2 SNEGSKA (reference sequence).

Notes on this clonotype: A much larger clone sits a single nucleotide away, making a read error possible. V is TRBV6-6 and J is TRBJ2-5; 9 bases line up with TRBD2. The CDR3 length is 14 residues. With 8 bases clipped from V and 13 bases from J, the junction kept 17 bases outside the gene matches. CDR1 is MNHNY, CDR2 SVGAGI, per germline (reference sequence). CDR3 nucleotide sequence: TGTGCCAGCGTTTTAGGAGCGGGGGGCTGGAGTGCGTACTTC. Its translation: CASVLGAGGWSAYF.

The CDR3 spells CASSDLTVNNSPLHF. The CDR3 coding sequence is TGTGCCAGCAGTGATCTAACAGTTAATAATTCACCCCTCCACTTT. The V gene is TRBV2, the J gene TRBJ1-6; D is unresolved. V shed 3 bases and J shed 5 bases, with 11 bases lying between them. The germline V gene has CDR1 SNHLY and CDR2 FYNNEI. The CDR3 is 15 residues long.

V gene TRBV27 combines with J gene TRBJ2-2; no reliable D call. Germline V CDR1 and CDR2: MNHEY, SMNVEV (reference sequence). V was pared by 5 bases and J by 5 bases, with 15 bases between. This CDR3 is 15 amino acids long. This CDR3 is CASSPVGYETGELFF. Here the CDR3 DNA reads TGTGCCAGCAGTCCGGTAGGGTACGAAACCGGGGAGCTGTTTTTT.

The chain recombines TRBV20-1 with TRBJ2-7, with D perhaps matching TRBD1 or TRBD2 (5 bases each). Germline V CDR1 and CDR2: DFQATT, SNEGSKA (reference sequence). The ends were cut back, 0 bases at V and 0 bases at J, with 12 bases in the middle. The CDR3 totals 15 residues. The CDR3 nucleotides are TGCAGTGCTAGAGATCCCGGGGACGACTCCTACGAGCAGTACTTC. It yields the protein CSARDPGDDSYEQYF.

J is TRBJ2-2 and V is TRBV14, with TRBD2 matching 7 bases. The CDR3 sequence is 18 residues long. With 4 bases clipped from V and 2 bases from J, the junction kept 13 bases outside the gene matches. CDR1 SGHDN and CDR2 FVKESK come from the germline V gene. The CDR3 DNA is TGTGCCAGCAGCCCCCGCCGGGGGGAGTCGGGAAACACCGGGGAGCTGTTTTTT. Translating it yields CASSPRRGESGNTGELFF.

The rearrangement uses TRBV6-2 or TRBV6-3 and TRBJ1-2; D unresolved. V was pared by 2 bases and J by 6 bases, with 19 bases between. CDR3 length: 16 residues. Germline loops: CDR1 MNHEY, CDR2 SVGEGT. CDR3 in DNA: TGTGCCAGCAGTTACGTCGCTTTAGGCAGTCCGGATGGCTACACCTTC. It codes for CASSYVALGSPDGYTF.

V usage is TRBV6-2 or TRBV6-3 and J usage is TRBJ1-5; D unclear. V was shortened by 6 bases and J by 4 bases, with 10 bases between the two germline ends. This CDR3 is built from 13 residues. Germline CDR1 is MNHEY and CDR2 is SVGEGT. CDR3 amino acids: CASRVIGNQPQHF. CDR3 coding DNA: TGTGCCAGCAGAGTGATTGGGAATCAGCCCCAGCATTTT.

At least ten counts were recorded for this clonotype. The V call is TRBV6-2 or TRBV6-3, the J call TRBJ2-7; tentative D call: TRBD1 (6 bases). V gave up 2 bases and J gave up 2 bases, with 7 bases separating them. The CDR3 runs to 13 residues. In germline, CDR1 is MNHEY, CDR2 SVGEGT. CDR3 amino acids: CASSYRDTYEQYF. DNA for the CDR3: TGTGCCAGCAGTTACCGGGACACCTACGAGCAGTACTTC.

The gene calls are TRBV20-1 and TRBJ2-7; 7 bases are shared with TRBD1. J was trimmed by 5 bases and V by 5 bases; bases with no gene match: 9. This CDR3 has 13 residues. Germline loops: CDR1 DFQATT, CDR2 SNEGSKA (reference sequence). The CDR3 nucleotides read TGCAGTGCTCCAACCCCCACAGGGGACGAGCAGTACTTC. Translation gives CSAPTPTGDEQYF.

V and J are TRBV4-2 and TRBJ2-3; 10 bases fit TRBD2. The length of the CDR3 is 17 residues. V lost 0 bases, J lost 5 bases, and 8 bases stayed unmatched. The germline CDR1 and CDR2 sequences are LGHNA and YNFKEQ. CDR3 sequence reads: CASSQERSGGAIDTQYF. The CDR3 nucleotides are TGTGCCAGCAGCCAAGAGAGGAGCGGGGGGGCCATAGATACGCAGTATTTT.

The J gene is TRBJ2-1, the V gene TRBV18, with a weak D call TRBD2 (6 bases). This CDR3 region has 15 residues. V was shortened by 3 bases and J by 8 bases, with 17 bases between the two germline ends. Germline assignment: CDR1 KGHSH and CDR2 LQKENI. The CDR3: CASSPGGIPFYEQFF. The CDR3 DNA reads as TGTGCCAGCTCACCCGGGGGTATCCCCTTCTATGAGCAGTTCTTC.

The chain has TRBV11-2 and TRBJ2-5; D may be TRBD2 (6 bases). V lost 5 bases to trimming and J lost 2 bases, with 15 bases between them. CDR3 length: 15 amino acids. Germline loops: CDR1 SGHAT, CDR2 FQNNGV. The CDR3 coding sequence is TGTGCCAGCAGCCTAGCCCCCGGGGGACAAGAGACCCAGTACTTC. Translated: CASSLAPGGQETQYF.

The chain is built from TRBV19 and TRBJ2-1; D is unclear. The CDR3 contains 11 residues. Germline V gene data show CDR1 as LNHDA and CDR2 as SQIVND (reference sequence). The V end lost 3 bases, the J end lost 8 bases, and 5 bases lay between the germline ends. The CDR3 DNA reads TGTGCCAGTAGTATCGCGGATGAGCAGTTCTTC. Protein sequence: CASSIADEQFF.

The CDR3 here is CASSQVSGRGQYF. The CDR3 DNA is TGTGCCAGCAGCCAAGTGAGCGGGCGGGGGCAGTATTTT. V gene TRBV14 combines with J gene TRBJ2-3, with D maybe TRBD2 (6 bases). Germline CDR1 SGHDN, CDR2 FVKESK. The CDR3 has 13 residues. Trimming cost V 1 base and J 11 bases, with 13 bases left between them.

This chain links TRBV6-2 or TRBV6-3 with TRBJ2-3, with 8 bases aligning to TRBD2. The germline V gene has CDR1 MNHEY and CDR2 SVGEGT. J gave up 9 bases and V 11 bases, and 7 bases lay outside the gene matches. The CDR3 spans 11 residues. The CDR3 nucleotides are TGTGCCGGAGGGGAGCGGGAGACGCAGTATTTT. It codes for CAGGERETQYF.

The chain uses TRBV5-1 and TRBJ2-4; either TRBD1 or TRBD2 may fit D (7 bases each). The CDR3 totals 17 residues. The germline V gene encodes CDR1 SGHRS and CDR2 YFSETQ. V lost 4 bases to trimming and J lost 0 bases, with 17 bases between them. This CDR3 reads CASSLGGTDIAKNIQYF. In nucleotides, the CDR3 is TGCGCCAGCAGCCTCGGGGGGACAGACATAGCCAAAAACATTCAGTACTTC.

This clonotype was observed a few times. This chain links TRBV10-3 with TRBJ2-4; 8 nucleotides align to TRBD2. The V and J ends lost 0 bases and 6 bases, in that order; junction bases with no gene match: 13. The CDR3 runs to 18 residues. CDR1 ENHRY and CDR2 SYGVKD come from the germline V gene. For the CDR3, the DNA is TGTGCCATCAGTGAGTCTGGTGAGAACGGGGGGGCATCAAACATTCAGTACTTC. This codes for CAISESGENGGASNIQYF.

The chain is built from TRBV6-6 and TRBJ2-1, with 9 bases matching TRBD2. Trimming took 6 bases from V and 4 from J; bases not matched to a gene: 10. The germline V gene has CDR1 MNHNY and CDR2 SVGAGI (reference sequence). The CDR3 consists of 16 residues. The DNA for the CDR3 is TGTGCCAGCAGGCCCACTAAGCGGGGGGTTTACAATGAGCAGTTCTTC. Translating gives CASRPTKRGVYNEQFF.